The TCR beta chain under discussion was sequenced for a study of CD8 T cells in ankylosing spondylitis. Whole-study findings and limits: There was a TCR beta motif, made of several highly homologous variants, that appeared characteristic of ankylosing spondylitis blood.

Per germline, CDR1 KGHSH and CDR2 LQKENI. With 6 bases removed from V and 0 bases from J, the gap between germline ends came to 12 bases. The CDR3 contains 15 residues. TCRdb itself ran the 5' RACE reads through MiXCR, one entry per CDR3 protein. The data show some 46,000 distinct CDR3 sequences, with roughly 9.6% seen just once and roughly 1.3% held by the top ten. Details on this clonotype: Its antigen is unidentified.

This receptor was identified in a male donor with ankylosing spondylitis or in good health (not recorded which). The chain carries TRBV18 and TRBJ1-5; D remains ambiguous. Input material: blood, either unsorted or a sorted T cell fraction (not recorded which). CDR3 in DNA: TGTGCCAGCTCTCCTGGGCCGAATAGCAATCAGCCCCAGCATTTT. The encoded protein is CASSPGPNSNQPQHF.